These T cell receptor beta chains were read from a single sample in a study of somatic mutations in cytotoxic T cells in rheumatoid arthritis. Only in-frame clones appear in the TCRdb table, and some are missing; sequencing was by immunoSEQ multiplex PCR. The data hold some 14,000 clones, with 65% to 80% observed a single time. Sequenced sample: CD8+ T cells sorted from blood. The origin of the receptors is an adult with rheumatoid arthritis. The CDR3 runs from the conserved cysteine through the conserved F or W. The order of the fields is V gene, D gene, J gene, clone size, CDR3 DNA, CDR3 protein. D genes are given only for firm matches. Only part of the rows carry a size: once, few, many, or a class if the clone is expanded.

V gene: TRBV27
D gene: .
J gene: TRBJ2-7
clone size: .
CDR3 DNA: TGTGCCAGCAGTCGGCCAGGCTCCCTCTACGAGCAGTACTTC
CDR3 protein: CASSRPGSLYEQYF

V gene: TRBV7-2
D gene: .
J gene: TRBJ2-3
clone size: .
CDR3 DNA: TGTGCCAGCAGCTTAGACGGCGGAAGCACAGATACGCAGTATTTT
CDR3 protein: CASSLDGGSTDTQYF

V gene: TRBV7-6
D gene: TRBD2
J gene: TRBJ2-2
clone size: .
CDR3 DNA: TGTGCCAGCAGCCCCGGACTAGACAACACCGGGGAGCTGTTTTTT
CDR3 protein: CASSPGLDNTGELFF

V gene: TRBV15
D gene: TRBD2
J gene: TRBJ2-7
clone size: .
CDR3 DNA: TGTGCCACCAGCAGAGATCTGGCTAGCGGGGCCTACGAGCAGTACTTC
CDR3 protein: CATSRDLASGAYEQYF

V gene: TRBV10-3
D gene: .
J gene: TRBJ2-3
clone size: .
CDR3 DNA: TGTGCCATCAGTGAGGGGATAGACAGTCCCCTAGATACGCAGTATTTT
CDR3 protein: CAISEGIDSPLDTQYF

V gene: TRBV5-1
D gene: .
J gene: TRBJ2-5
clone size: .
CDR3 DNA: TGCGCCAGCAGCTTGGAGCGGATTGGGGGAGAGACCCAGTACTTC
CDR3 protein: CASSLERIGGETQYF

V gene: TRBV7-2
D gene: TRBD2
J gene: TRBJ2-7
clone size: once
CDR3 DNA: TGTGCCAGCAGCTTATCTAGCGGGGCCTCCTACGAGCAGTACTTC
CDR3 protein: CASSLSSGASYEQYF

V gene: TRBV27
D gene: .
J gene: TRBJ1-1
clone size: .
CDR3 DNA: TGTGCCAGCAGTTTAGAAGAGTTGATCACTGAAGCTTTCTTT
CDR3 protein: CASSLEELITEAFF

V gene: TRBV11-2
D gene: .
J gene: TRBJ2-7
clone size: .
CDR3 DNA: TGTGCCAGCAGCTTAGGTGCAGGCGCCTATGGCTACGAGCAGTACTTC
CDR3 protein: CASSLGAGAYGYEQYF

V gene: TRBV27
D gene: .
J gene: TRBJ2-1
clone size: .
CDR3 DNA: TGTGCCAGCAGTACTGATGGCCGGGACAATGAGCAGTTCTTC
CDR3 protein: CASSTDGRDNEQFF

V gene: TRBV19
D gene: TRBD1
J gene: TRBJ1-2
clone size: .
CDR3 DNA: TGTGCCAGTAGTATATACGGACAGGTGGAGGGCTACACCTTC
CDR3 protein: CASSIYGQVEGYTF

V gene: TRBV29-1
D gene: .
J gene: TRBJ1-2
clone size: .
CDR3 DNA: TGCAGCGTTGATTCTGGGGGCCGGTCCTATGGCTACACCTTC
CDR3 protein: CSVDSGGRSYGYTF

V gene: TRBV27
D gene: .
J gene: TRBJ2-4
clone size: .
CDR3 DNA: TGTGCCAGCAGTTTATACAGTGCGGACGGGATGCCGGGGATTCAGTACTTC
CDR3 protein: CASSLYSADGMPGIQYF

V gene: TRBV27
D gene: TRBD2
J gene: TRBJ2-5
clone size: .
CDR3 DNA: TGTGCCAGCAGTTTAAGTTGGGGGGGAGAGACCCAGTACTTC
CDR3 protein: CASSLSWGGETQYF

V gene: TRBV7-9
D gene: .
J gene: TRBJ1-5
clone size: .
CDR3 DNA: TGTGCCAGCAGCCCCCCCGGTGAGGGGAATCAGCCCCAGCATTTT
CDR3 protein: CASSPPGEGNQPQHF

V gene: TRBV27
D gene: .
J gene: TRBJ1-1
clone size: .
CDR3 DNA: TGTGCCAGCAGTGGGCTACTCGGCGGGAACACTGAAGCTTTCTTT
CDR3 protein: CASSGLLGGNTEAFF